This TCR beta chain comes out of a study of blood T cells in healthy people across ages. The V end was cut by 6 bases, the J end by 0 bases, with 9 bases between. The CDR3 length is 15 residues. Germline V gene sequence: CDR1 MNHEY, CDR2 SMNVEV (reference sequence). A second roughly 7 to 11 cycle PCR used barcoded and J-beta primers. The yield of each sample was at least 3 million CDR3-containing paired-end reads. MiXCR was run by TCRdb on the 5' RACE reads, yielding one entry per CDR3 protein. Altogether hundreds of thousands of distinct CDR3 sequences are present, roughly 20% being singletons, with the ten largest covering 3.5% to 4%. This clonotype showed up just a few times.

V gene TRBV27 combines with J gene TRBJ2-6, with unresolved D. The sequence was obtained from a man between 65 and 85 years old in good health. The sequencing input was blood. The DNA for the CDR3 is TGTGCCAGCAGAGGTGCAGCCTCTGGGGCCAACGTCCTGACTTTC. It is translated as CASRGAASGANVLTF.